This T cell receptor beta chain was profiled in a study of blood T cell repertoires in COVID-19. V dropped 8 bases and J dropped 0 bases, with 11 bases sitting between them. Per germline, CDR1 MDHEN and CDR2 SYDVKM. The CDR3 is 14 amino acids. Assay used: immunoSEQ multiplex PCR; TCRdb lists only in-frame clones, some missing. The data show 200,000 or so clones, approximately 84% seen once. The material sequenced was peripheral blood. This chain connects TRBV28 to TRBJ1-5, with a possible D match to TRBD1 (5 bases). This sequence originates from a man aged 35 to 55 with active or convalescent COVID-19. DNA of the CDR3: TGTGCCAGCCTCCAGGGTAATAGCAATCAGCCCCAGCATTTT. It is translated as CASLQGNSNQPQHF.